The rows below give T cell receptor beta chains drawn from one sample of a study of response to subunit inactivated influenza vaccine. TCRdb reprocessed the RT-PCR reads via MiXCR and lists one record per CDR3 protein. The data contain around 500,000 distinct CDR3 sequences, approximately 11% of them singletons. The starting material was PBMCs from blood, obtained about 6 weeks after vaccination. These receptors came from a man aged 45-65 years who received an inactivated influenza vaccine. CDR3s include the opening cysteine and the closing phenylalanine or tryptophan. The D gene is left open where the match is weak. Only part of the rows carry a size: once, few, many, or a class if the clone is expanded.

d_call j_call clone_size v_call cdr3_nt cdr3_aa
NA TRBJ2-1 many TRBV10-3 TGTGCCATCAGCAACCTGGGACGGAGCCGTGTAAGGAATGAGCAGTTCTTC CAISNLGRSRVRNEQFF
TRBD2 TRBJ2-1 NA TRBV7-3 TGTGCCAGCAGCTATAGCGGGAGGACCTACAATGAGCAGTTCTTC CASSYSGRTYNEQFF
NA TRBJ1-6 few TRBV20-1 TGCAGTGCCTCCGAATCGGGAAGAGGGTCACCCCTCCACTTT CSASESGRGSPLHF
NA TRBJ2-1 NA TRBV4-3 TGCGCCAGCAGCCAAGTCGTGCAGTACAATGAGCAGTTCTTC CASSQVVQYNEQFF
NA TRBJ2-3 few TRBV29-1 TGCAGCGTTTCAAGCCATGAGCCAGATACGCAGTATTTT CSVSSHEPDTQYF
NA TRBJ1-2 few TRBV3-1 TGTGCCAGCAGCCAAGTTCCGGGGCTTGGTGGCTACACCTTC CASSQVPGLGGYTF
NA TRBJ1-2 few TRBV20-1 TGCAGTGCTTATTGGCCCAGATACCCCTATGGCTACACCTTC CSAYWPRYPYGYTF
NA TRBJ2-7 NA TRBV12-3/TRBV12-4 TGTGCCAGCACCACTCCGGGACGGACCTACGAGCAGTACTTC CASTTPGRTYEQYF
NA TRBJ2-1 few TRBV6-1 TGTGCCAGCAGCAACACAGGGGGGGTGTTCAATGAGCAGTTCTTC CASSNTGGVFNEQFF
NA TRBJ2-7 few TRBV27 TGTGCCAGCAGTTTATCCGAGGTCAACGAGCAGTACTTC CASSLSEVNEQYF
NA TRBJ1-4 NA TRBV3-1 TGTGCCAGCAGCCAAGATCTTGTTGCAGGGTGGCGAATTTTT CASSQDLVAGWRIF
NA TRBJ1-2 many TRBV5-6 TGTGCCAGCAGCTTGGGCCAGGCTGACTATGGCTACACCTTC CASSLGQADYGYTF
TRBD1 TRBJ2-5 many TRBV12-3/TRBV12-4 TGTGCCAGCAGTGCTCGGACAGGAGGAGAGACCCAGTACTTC CASSARTGGETQYF
TRBD1 TRBJ2-7 many TRBV20-1 TGCAGTGCTCCAAAAAGGGACAGCCCCTACGAGCAGTACTTC CSAPKRDSPYEQYF
NA TRBJ2-5 many TRBV29-1 TGCAGCGTTGAATGGGGGGGCCGGGGAGAGACCCAGTACTTC CSVEWGGRGETQYF
TRBD1 TRBJ1-6 many TRBV5-1 TGCGCCAGCAGCTTGGACAGGGGAAGGAATTCACCCCTCCACTTT CASSLDRGRNSPLHF
NA TRBJ2-3 many TRBV11-2 TGTGCCAGCAGCTATAAGATTAGCACAGATACGCAGTATTTT CASSYKISTDTQYF
NA TRBJ2-3 NA TRBV4-3 TGCGCCAGCAGCCAAGGGTGGGACACTCTCACAGATACGCAGTATTTT CASSQGWDTLTDTQYF
TRBD1 TRBJ2-7 few TRBV2 TGTGCCACTCAACTGACAGGGGCCCTCGAGCAGTACTTC CATQLTGALEQYF
NA TRBJ2-1 NA TRBV19 TGTGCCAGTAGTACAGCTGGGGCTAATGAGCAGTTCTTC CASSTAGANEQFF